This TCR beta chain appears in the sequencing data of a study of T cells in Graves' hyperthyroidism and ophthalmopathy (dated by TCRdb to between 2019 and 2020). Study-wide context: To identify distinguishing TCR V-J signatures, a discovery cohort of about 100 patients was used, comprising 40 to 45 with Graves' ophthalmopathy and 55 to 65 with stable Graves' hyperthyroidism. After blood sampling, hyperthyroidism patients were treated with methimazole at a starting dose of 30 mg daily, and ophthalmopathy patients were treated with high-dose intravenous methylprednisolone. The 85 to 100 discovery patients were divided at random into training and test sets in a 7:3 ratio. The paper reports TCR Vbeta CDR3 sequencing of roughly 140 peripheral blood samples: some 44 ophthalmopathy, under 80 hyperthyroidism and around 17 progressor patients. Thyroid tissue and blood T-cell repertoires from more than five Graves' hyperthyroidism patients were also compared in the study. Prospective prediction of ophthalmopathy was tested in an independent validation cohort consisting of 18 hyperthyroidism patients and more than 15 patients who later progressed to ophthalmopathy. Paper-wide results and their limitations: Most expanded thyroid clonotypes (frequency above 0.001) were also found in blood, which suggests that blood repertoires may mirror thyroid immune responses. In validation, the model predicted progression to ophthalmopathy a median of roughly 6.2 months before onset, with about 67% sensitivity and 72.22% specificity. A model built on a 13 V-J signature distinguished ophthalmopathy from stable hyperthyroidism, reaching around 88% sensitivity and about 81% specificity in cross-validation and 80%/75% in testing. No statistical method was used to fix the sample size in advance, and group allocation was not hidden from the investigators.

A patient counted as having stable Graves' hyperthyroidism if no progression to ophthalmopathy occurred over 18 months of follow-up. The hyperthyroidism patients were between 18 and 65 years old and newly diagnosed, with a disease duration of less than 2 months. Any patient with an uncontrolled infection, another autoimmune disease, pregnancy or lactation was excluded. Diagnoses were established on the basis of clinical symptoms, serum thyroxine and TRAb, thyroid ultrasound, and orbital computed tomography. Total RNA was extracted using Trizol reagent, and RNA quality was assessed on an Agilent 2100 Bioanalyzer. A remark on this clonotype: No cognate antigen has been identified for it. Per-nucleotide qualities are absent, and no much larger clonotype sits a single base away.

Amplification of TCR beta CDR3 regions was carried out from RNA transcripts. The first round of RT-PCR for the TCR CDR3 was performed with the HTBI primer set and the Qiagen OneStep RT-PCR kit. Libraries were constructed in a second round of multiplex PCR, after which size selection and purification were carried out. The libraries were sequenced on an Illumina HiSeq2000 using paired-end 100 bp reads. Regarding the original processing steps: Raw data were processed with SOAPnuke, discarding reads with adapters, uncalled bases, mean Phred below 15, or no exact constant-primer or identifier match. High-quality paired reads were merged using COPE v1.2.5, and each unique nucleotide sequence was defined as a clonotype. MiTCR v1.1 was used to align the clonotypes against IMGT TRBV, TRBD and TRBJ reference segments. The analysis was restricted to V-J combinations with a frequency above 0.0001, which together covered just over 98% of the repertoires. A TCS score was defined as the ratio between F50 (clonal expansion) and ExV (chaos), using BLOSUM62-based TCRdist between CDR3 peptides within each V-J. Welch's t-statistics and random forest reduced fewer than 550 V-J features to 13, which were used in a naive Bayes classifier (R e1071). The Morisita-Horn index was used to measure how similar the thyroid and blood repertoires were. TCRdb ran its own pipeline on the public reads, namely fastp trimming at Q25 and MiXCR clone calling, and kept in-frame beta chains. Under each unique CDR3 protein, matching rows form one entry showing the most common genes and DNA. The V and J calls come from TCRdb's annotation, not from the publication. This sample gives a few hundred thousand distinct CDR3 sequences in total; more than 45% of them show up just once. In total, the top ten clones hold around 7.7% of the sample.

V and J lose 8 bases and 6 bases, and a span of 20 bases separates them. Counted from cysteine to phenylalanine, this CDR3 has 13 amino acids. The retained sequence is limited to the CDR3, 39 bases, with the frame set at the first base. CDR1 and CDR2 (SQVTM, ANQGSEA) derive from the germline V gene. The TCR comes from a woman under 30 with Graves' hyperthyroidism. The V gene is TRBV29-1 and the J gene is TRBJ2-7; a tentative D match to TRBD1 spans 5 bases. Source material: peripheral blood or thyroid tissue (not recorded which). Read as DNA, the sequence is TGCAGCTTGGAATTCGGCCAGGGTGCCGAGCAGTACTTC. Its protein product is CSLEFGQGAEQYF.